This T cell receptor (beta chain) was identified in a study of T cell repertoires in cytomegalovirus infection (dated by TCRdb to about 2019). With regard to the full study: Donor HLA type was relevant to the analysis, as public TCR beta signatures indicated carriage of CMV infection together with the matching HLA type. General findings and caveats noted by the study authors: In both this cohort and an independent roughly 350-donor cohort, the cumulative frequency of public TCR beta family members distinguished carriers of CMV infection plus the relevant HLA type. The ex vivo response was dominated by HLA-C-restricted CMV-specific TCR beta clonotypes, which also provided the single most frequent clonotype in two of eight donors.

The data were produced on an Illumina HiSeq 1500. TCRdb redid the processing of the public reads, applying fastp at Q25 and MiXCR, and retained in-frame beta chains. Rows matching on CDR3 protein sequence are summarized as one entry with the most common DNA and genes. A total of a few hundred thousand distinct CDR3 sequences appear in this sample, approximately 26% of them only once. 13% of the sample rests with the top ten. This clonotype was counted many times. The antigen this receptor binds is unknown. Per-base qualities were not stored, and no clone one base away is much larger. The CDR3 covers 17 residues, taking in both the cysteine and the phenylalanine. Just CDR3 DNA is preserved here, 51 bases in frame from base 1. Trimming costs V 4 bases and J 3 bases, and their ends lie 16 bases apart. CDR1 and CDR2, per the germline V gene, are MGHRA and YSYEKL.

The chain employs TRBV4-1 and TRBJ1-6; TRBD1 is possibly the D segment (5 matching bases). The sample was PBMCs. The source of this sequence is a human donor in good health (CMV status not recorded). Some clones in this sample may be carry-over from other donors' samples. In nucleotides, the sequence is TGCGCCAGCAGCCTAGTCGCCGGGACGGACTATAATTCACCCCTCCACTTT. Its translation reads: CASSLVAGTDYNSPLHF.